These 21 T cell receptor beta chains were sequenced from one sample in a study of cytomegalovirus exposure and HLA in healthy donors. Primers: 60 Vbeta forward and 13 Jbeta reverse. Data came from immunoSEQ multiplex PCR; TCRdb stores just in-frame clones and leaves some out. The table includes 150,000 to 200,000 clones, 81% detected once. The material sequenced was PBMCs. Receptors were obtained from a woman between 18 and 29 years old in good health and CMV-seropositive.

The genes are TRBV23-1 and TRBJ2-7; perhaps TRBD1 as D (6 bases). TRBV23-1 is treated as an ORF (open reading frame) with a function not yet certain. Trimming shortened V by 5 bases and J by 7 bases, and 36 bases separated the two germline ends. The CDR3 totals 20 residues. This CDR3 is CASSWEAVLRRGSQGREQYV. DNA for the CDR3: TGCGCCAGCAGTTGGGAAGCGGTCTTGCGCAGGGGCAGCCAGGGCCGAGAGCAGTACGTC.

The chain is built from TRBV27 and TRBJ2-1, with 10 bases identical to TRBD1. Looked up from germline, CDR1 is MNHEY and CDR2 is SMNVEV (reference sequence). V lost 5 bases, J lost 7 bases, and 8 bases stayed unmatched. The CDR3 has 15 amino acids. This chain's CDR3 is CASSRPGQGLNEQFF. CDR3 coding DNA: TGTGCCAGCAGTCGACCGGGACAGGGGCTGAATGAGCAGTTCTTC.

This clone was observed a handful of times. The V and J genes are TRBV4-1 and TRBJ2-2; 9 bases are shared with TRBD1. The CDR3 has 15 residues. V dropped 4 bases and J dropped 7; count of bases not matched to a gene: 7. The germline V gene encodes CDR1 MGHRA and CDR2 YSYEKL. The CDR3 reads CASSLGQGTDGELFF. The CDR3 DNA follows: TGCGCCAGCAGCCTCGGACAGGGGACGGACGGGGAGCTGTTTTTT.

V usage is TRBV28 and J usage is TRBJ1-5; 8 bases agree with TRBD1. V gave up 3 bases and J gave up 6 bases; unmatched junction bases: 7. Germline CDR1 is MDHEN and CDR2 is SYDVKM. This CDR3 region has 15 residues. As DNA, the CDR3 is TGTGCCAGCAGTTTCCTACAGGGGGGTACTCAGCCCCAGCATTTT. It codes for CASSFLQGGTQPQHF.

This clone appeared once. The V call is TRBV30, the J call TRBJ2-5, with D possibly matching TRBD2 (6 bases). V dropped 4 bases and J dropped 5 bases, with 17 bases sitting between them. CDR3 size: 14 residues. The germline CDR1 and CDR2 sequences are GTSNPN and SVGIG (reference sequence). CDR3 in amino acids: CAWIRDSSGETQYF. The CDR3 nucleotides are TGTGCCTGGATTAGGGACTCGAGCGGGGAGACCCAGTACTTC.

This rearrangement joins TRBV29-1 to TRBJ2-3; 11 nucleotides align to TRBD1. There are 15 residues in the CDR3. In germline, CDR1 is SQVTM, CDR2 ANQGSEA. Germline trimming cut 7 bases from V and 2 bases from J; bases unmatched to any gene: 8. CDR3 residues: CSGTGGSPSTDTQYF. CDR3 nucleotides: TGCAGCGGGACAGGGGGCTCCCCCTCCACAGATACGCAGTATTTT.

The J gene is TRBJ2-6, the V gene TRBV19, with a possible D match to TRBD1 (6 bases). Trimming pared 4 bases from V and 0 bases from J, leaving 10 bases between. Germline-derived CDR1 and CDR2 are LNHDA and SQIVND (reference sequence). There are 16 residues in the CDR3. The CDR3 nucleotides read TGTGCCAGTAGTAGGGGGCGGGTCTCTGGGGCCAACGTCCTGACTTTC. Its protein product is CASSRGRVSGANVLTF. Variable domain in full (rest from reference TRBV19 and TRBJ2-6): DGGITQSPKYLFRKEGQNVTLSCEQNLNHDAMYWYRQDPGQGLRLIYYSQIVNDFQKGDIAEGYSVSREKKESFPLTVTSAQKNPTAFYLCASSRGRVSGANVLTFGAGSRLTVL.

The rearrangement joins TRBV7-2 to TRBJ2-1, with TRBD1 matching over 8 bases. J was trimmed by 5 bases and V by 5 bases; bases with no gene match: 8. The CDR3 has 15 residues. Looked up from germline, CDR1 is SGHTA and CDR2 is FQGNSA. The CDR3 spells CASSPRTGIDNEQFF. For the CDR3, the DNA is TGTGCCAGCAGCCCCCGGACAGGGATCGACAATGAGCAGTTCTTC.

The genes are TRBV19 and TRBJ1-6; 9 positions agree with TRBD1. This CDR3 has 16 amino acids. Germline V gene data show CDR1 as LNHDA and CDR2 as SQIVND (reference sequence). Trimming took 6 bases from V and 2 from J; bases not matched to a gene: 5. The CDR3 here is CASRGTGKPYNSPLHF. The DNA of the CDR3 is TGTGCCAGTAGGGGGACAGGGAAACCCTATAATTCACCCCTCCACTTT.

V is TRBV6-6 and J is TRBJ1-6; tentative D call: TRBD1 (5 bases). This CDR3 contains 14 residues. In germline, CDR1 is MNHNY, CDR2 SVGAGI (reference sequence). V shed 5 bases and J shed 7 bases, with 12 bases lying between them. The CDR3 region has the DNA TGTGCCAGCAGTCAGGGTGATAGGAATTCACCCCTCCACTTT. It codes for CASSQGDRNSPLHF.

The chain uses TRBV2 and TRBJ1-2, with TRBD1 identical over 11 bases. The germline CDR1 and CDR2 sequences are SNHLY and FYNNEI. CDR3 length equals 14 residues. Germline trimming cut 5 bases from V and 5 bases from J; bases unmatched to any gene: 4. In DNA form, the CDR3 reads TGTGCCAGCAGTCGGGGACAGGGGGTTTATGGCTACACCTTC. Protein sequence: CASSRGQGVYGYTF.

The rearrangement joins TRBV7-6 to TRBJ1-1, with D perhaps matching TRBD1 (6 bases). Trimming took 5 bases from V and 4 from J, leaving 23 bases between them. CDR1 and CDR2 (germline): SGHVS, FNYEAQ. The CDR3 covers 17 residues. CDR3 sequence (DNA): TGTGCCAGCAGCAATTCTACTCGGGGACAATTAGGCACTGAAGCTTTCTTT. Residues: CASSNSTRGQLGTEAFF.

The rearrangement uses TRBV6-5 and TRBJ2-1, with 8 bases matching TRBD1. Germline-derived CDR1 and CDR2 are MNHEY and SVGAGI. This CDR3 is 15 amino acids long. The V gene end was trimmed by 0 bases and the J gene end by 6 bases; junction bases not matched to a gene: 4. CDR3 coding DNA: TGTGCCAGCAGTTACTCGATCACAGGGGGCAATGAGCAGTTCTTC. This codes for CASSYSITGGNEQFF.

The chain employs TRBV6-1 and TRBJ1-2, with no clear D. V was cut by 3 bases and J by 8 bases, with 10 bases left in between. The length of the CDR3 is 12 residues. The germline CDR1 and CDR2 sequences are MNHNS and SASEGT. CDR3 DNA: TGTGCCAGCAGTGATGGCCCGGGGGGCTACACCTTC. Protein product: CASSDGPGGYTF.

The count of this clone is one. This sequence joins TRBV27 and TRBJ1-2, with 7 positions matching TRBD1. J was trimmed by 8 bases and V by 5 bases; bases with no gene match: 5. Germline values: CDR1 MNHEY, CDR2 SMNVEV (reference sequence). The CDR3 has 12 residues. CDR3 loop: CASSKTGLGYTF. CDR3 coding DNA: TGTGCCAGCAGTAAGACAGGGCTGGGCTACACCTTC.

This chain uses TRBV7-2 with TRBJ2-7; 9 positions match TRBD1. The V and J ends lost 1 base and 4 bases, in that order; junction bases with no gene match: 5. From germline, CDR1 is SGHTA and CDR2 FQGNSA. This CDR3 region has 15 residues. The CDR3 protein is CASSLEGTGLYEQYV. The CDR3 DNA is TGTGCCAGCAGCTTAGAGGGGACAGGGCTTTACGAGCAGTACGTC.

The chain carries TRBV7-2 and TRBJ1-2, with D perhaps TRBD1 (6 bases). Per germline, CDR1 SGHTA and CDR2 FQGNSA. The CDR3 has 15 residues. V lost 1 base and J lost 6, with 15 bases in between. Here the CDR3 DNA reads TGTGCCAGCAGCTTAGACAGGGCTGGGTTTAATGGCTACACCTTC. It is translated as CASSLDRAGFNGYTF.

The rearrangement uses TRBV19 and TRBJ1-6; unclear D gene. Between the trimmed V and J ends, which lost 5 bases and 0 bases, there was a span of 11 bases. Germline V gives CDR1 LNHDA, CDR2 SQIVND (reference sequence). CDR3 length: 16 amino acids. The DNA of the CDR3 is TGTGCCAGTAGTCGAGGGCTGGACTCCTATAATTCACCCCTCCACTTT. Protein sequence: CASSRGLDSYNSPLHF.

The CDR3 is CASERENIQYF. CDR3 nucleotide sequence: TGTGCCAGCGAACGGGAGAACATTCAGTACTTC. The chain employs TRBV2 and TRBJ2-4; tentative D call: TRBD2 (6 bases). This CDR3 spans 11 amino acids. The V end was cut by 8 bases, the J end by 7 bases, with 9 bases between. Germline V gives CDR1 SNHLY, CDR2 FYNNEI. The complete variable domain, with remaining parts taken from reference TRBV2 and TRBJ2-4, reads EPEVTQTPSHQVTQMGQEVILRCVPISNHLYFYWYRQILGQKVEFLVSFYNNEISEKSEIFDDQFSVERPDGSNFTLKIRSTKLEDSAMYFCASERENIQYFGAGTRLSVL.

This clone appeared a single time. The chain has TRBV28 and TRBJ1-2, with 12 bases fitting TRBD1. Germline CDR1 reads MDHEN; CDR2 reads SYDVKM. CDR3 length equals 18 residues. V was clipped by 6 bases and J by 6 bases; unmatched bases: 17. CDR3 nucleotides: TGTGCCAGCAGCCCCACCGGGTTCGGGGGACAGGGGGCGGATGGCTACACCTTC. Translation: CASSPTGFGGQGADGYTF.

This clone occurred a few times. CDR3 in DNA: TGTGCCAGCAGCTCCCCACCCGGGGGGGGCAGGGCCAACGTCCTGACTTTC. Its translation: CASSSPPGGGRANVLTF. The chain employs TRBV7-9 and TRBJ2-6; 8 bases map to TRBD2. The length of the CDR3 is 17 residues. From germline, CDR1 is SEHNR and CDR2 FQNEAQ (reference sequence). V dropped 4 bases and J dropped 5; count of bases not matched to a gene: 10.